This T cell receptor beta chain was identified in a study of blood T cell repertoires in COVID-19. Study as a whole: COVID-19 samples from acute and convalescent phases originated in the United States, Italy and Spain. PBMCs, B-cell-depleted T cells, or T cells were the source of the cDNA or gDNA that made up the material.

Germline CDR1 reads SGHRS; CDR2 reads YFSETQ. J lost 2 bases, V lost 3 bases, and 9 bases had no gene match. The CDR3 spans 16 residues. As processed by the authors: Cell counts per sample came from amplifying reference gene primers. Sequencing used immunoSEQ multiplex PCR; TCRdb keeps in-frame clones, though not all of them. V and J calls and clone size follow that table, whereas D and trimming were derived from the DNA. In the table there are 62,000 or so clones, 89% of which are singletons. Sequencing was carried out using peripheral blood. This clonotype was sampled from a man aged 45-65 years with active COVID-19. V usage is TRBV5-1 and J usage is TRBJ2-7; 9 nucleotides line up with TRBD1. In DNA, the CDR3 is TGCGCCAGCAGCTCAACGGACAGGGGCCTACCCTACGAGCAGTACTTC. Encoded protein: CASSSTDRGLPYEQYF.